This record concerns one T cell receptor (beta chain) sequence. Naive CD8 cells, CD45RO-negative and positively selected for CCR7, excluded terminally differentiated effector memory CD45RA+ cells. This CDR3 region has 13 residues. Trimming shortened V by 4 bases and J by 6 bases, and 12 bases separated the two germline ends. Germline V CDR1 and CDR2: MNHEY, SMNVEV (reference sequence). The data stem from a study of shared clonotypes between healthy human individuals. Study-level information: CD4 naive and CD4 memory each took three plates per donor, while CD8 naive took two and CD8 memory one.

The assay used deep level. Sequencing used immunoSEQ multiplex PCR; TCRdb keeps in-frame clones, though not all of them. The sample consists of about 2,100,000 clones, about 92% of them appearing once. Input material: naive CD8+ T cells from PBMCs. This TCR was sampled from a man aged 18 to 29 in good health. Some clones in this sample may be carry-over from other donors' samples. The genes are TRBV27 and TRBJ1-1; unclear D gene. The CDR3 bases are TGTGCCAGCAGTTCCCTATTGTTGGCTGAAGCTTTCTTT. Protein product: CASSSLLLAEAFF.